This TCR beta chain was captured by sequencing in a study of T cell repertoires in cytomegalovirus infection. Study-wide results and limits: In two of eight donors, the top clonotype was HLA-C-restricted CMV-specific.

There are 13 residues in the CDR3. Deletions cut 6 bases from V and 7 bases from J, with 15 bases between. Germline assignment: CDR1 LNHDA and CDR2 SQIVND (reference sequence). Points on this clonotype: The antigen is undetermined.

TCRdb re-called the reads through MiXCR, storing one row per CDR3 protein. The sample holds 550,000 to 700,000 distinct CDR3 sequences, around 40% seen once. The sample here was cultured PBMCs, taken from culture after CMV antigen stimulation. This sequence originates from a human donor in good health (CMV status not recorded). Some clones in this sample may be carry-over from other donors' samples. The chain recombines TRBV19 with TRBJ1-2; D possibly corresponds to TRBD1 (6 bases). The CDR3 reads CASRKIEDSGYTF. CDR3 nucleotides: TGTGCCAGTAGGAAGATCGAGGACAGTGGCTACACCTTC. The variable domain in full, with the rest retrieved from reference TRBV19 and TRBJ1-2, is DGGITQSPKYLFRKEGQNVTLSCEQNLNHDAMYWYRQDPGQGLRLIYYSQIVNDFQKGDIAEGYSVSREKKESFPLTVTSAQKNPTAFYLCASRKIEDSGYTFGSGTRLTVV.